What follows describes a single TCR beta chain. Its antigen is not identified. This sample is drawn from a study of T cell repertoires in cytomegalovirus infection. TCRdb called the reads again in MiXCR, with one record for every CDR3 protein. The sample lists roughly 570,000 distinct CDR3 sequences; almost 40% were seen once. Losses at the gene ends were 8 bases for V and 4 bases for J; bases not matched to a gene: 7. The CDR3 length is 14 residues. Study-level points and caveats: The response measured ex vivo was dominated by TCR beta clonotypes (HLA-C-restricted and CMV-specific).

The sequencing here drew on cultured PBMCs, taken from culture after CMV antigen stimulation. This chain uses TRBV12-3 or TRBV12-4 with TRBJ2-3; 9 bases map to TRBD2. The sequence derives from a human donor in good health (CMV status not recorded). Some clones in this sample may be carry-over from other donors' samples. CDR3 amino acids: CASQSTSGSDTQYF. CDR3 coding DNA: TGTGCCAGCCAATCGACTAGCGGTTCAGATACGCAGTATTTT.